These 14 T cell receptor beta chains originate from one sample sequenced in a study of response to subunit inactivated influenza vaccine. TCRdb analysed the RT-PCR reads with MiXCR anew, one entry per CDR3 protein. The top ten clones hold roughly 10% of a sample with about 580,000 distinct CDR3 sequences, 14% of them seen once. The source material was PBMCs from blood, sampled approximately 13 days after vaccination. The receptors were gathered from a man aged 50-60 years who received an inactivated influenza vaccine.

This clonotype was counted a few times. The gene calls are TRBV6-1 and TRBJ2-1, with D tentatively TRBD1 (7 bases). Looked up from germline, CDR1 is MNHNS and CDR2 is SASEGT. CDR3 length: 15 amino acids. Trimming removed 6 bases at V and 8 bases at J, with 20 bases between. CDR3 sequence (DNA): TGTGCCAGCAGACCCCCGGAGGGGGCTTTCTATGAGCAGTTCTTC. This gives the protein CASRPPEGAFYEQFF.

This clonotype occurred many times. This rearrangement joins TRBV7-2 to TRBJ2-3, with 9 nucleotides matching TRBD2. Unmatched junction bases numbered 6, after V lost 5 bases and J lost 0 bases. Germline lookup yields CDR1 SGHTA and CDR2 FQGNSA. The CDR3 has 16 amino acids. This CDR3 is CASSPQSGRSTDTQYF. The CDR3 DNA is TGTGCCAGCAGCCCCCAGAGCGGGAGGAGCACAGATACGCAGTATTTT.

This clonotype has more than one count but fewer than ten. J is TRBJ2-3 and V is TRBV6-5; D is undetermined. Germline CDR1 and CDR2: MNHEY and SVGAGI. V lost 3 bases, J lost 4 bases, and 14 bases lay in between. This CDR3 is 15 amino acids long. CDR3 protein: CASSYQPGRPDTQYF. The CDR3 DNA reads as TGTGCCAGCAGTTATCAGCCCGGCCGTCCAGATACGCAGTATTTT.

This clonotype was picked up a small number of times. The rearrangement links TRBV25-1 to TRBJ1-5; the match to TRBD1 covers 9 bases. From germline, CDR1 is MGHDK and CDR2 SYGVNS. V shed 6 bases and J 6 bases; nucleotides not matched to a gene: 6. CDR3 length: 14 residues. CDR3 sequence (DNA): TGTGCCAGCAGCGCACAGGGGGCGGTTCAGCCCCAGCATTTT. This sequence encodes CASSAQGAVQPQHF.

This clonotype was seen many times. The genes are TRBV5-1 and TRBJ2-5; TRBD1 is a possible D gene (8 bases). Trimming left V 5 bases short and J 4 bases short, with 15 bases between. Germline CDR1 reads SGHRS; CDR2 reads YFSETQ. CDR3 length equals 14 residues. CDR3: CASSLQGGSETQYF. As DNA, the CDR3 is TGCGCCAGCAGTTTACAGGGGGGGTCAGAGACCCAGTACTTC.

This clonotype was detected only a few times. This rearrangement joins TRBV12-3 or TRBV12-4 to TRBJ2-3, with D possibly being TRBD1 or TRBD2 (5 bases each). Trimming stripped 3 bases from V and 4 bases from J, with 11 bases between. The CDR3 is 14 amino acids. The CDR3 coding sequence is TGTGCCAGCAGTTTGGGGCGGGCCTCAGATACGCAGTATTTT. It yields the protein CASSLGRASDTQYF.

This clonotype was observed a few times. The J gene is TRBJ2-3, the V gene TRBV20-1; 9 bases match TRBD1. The CDR3 extends over 14 amino acids. The germline gives CDR1 DFQATT, CDR2 SNEGSKA (reference sequence). V lost 6 bases to trimming and J lost 4 bases; unmatched junction nucleotides: 8. The DNA of the CDR3 is TGCAGTGCAATCCGGGACAGGGCCCCAGATACGCAGTATTTT. Translated, it gives CSAIRDRAPDTQYF.

The rearrangement links TRBV6-2 or TRBV6-3 to TRBJ2-7, with a weak D call TRBD1 (8 bases). The ends were cut back, 8 bases at V and 1 base at J, with 21 bases in the middle. Per germline, CDR1 MNHEY and CDR2 SVGEGT. The CDR3 length is 16 residues. The CDR3 nucleotides read TGTGCCAGCGGATTTTACGGACAGGGAGGGTCCTACGAGCAGTACTTC. Protein: CASGFYGQGGSYEQYF.

In this sample, this clonotype turned up a few times. The V call is TRBV3-1, the J call TRBJ2-5, with D uncertain. The CDR3 runs to 14 residues. V shed 2 bases and J shed 4 bases, with 11 bases lying between them. From germline, CDR1 is LGHDT and CDR2 YNNKEL (reference sequence). DNA of the CDR3: TGTGCCAGCAGCCAAATGCGATTGGTAGAGACCCAGTACTTC. Amino acid sequence: CASSQMRLVETQYF.

This chain connects TRBV12-3 or TRBV12-4 to TRBJ1-1, with 7 bases lining up with TRBD1. V lost 1 base and J lost 0; bases outside the gene matches: 2. The CDR3 contains 15 residues. The CDR3 here is CASSLGQGLNTEAFF. The CDR3 DNA follows: TGTGCCAGCAGTTTAGGACAGGGACTGAACACTGAAGCTTTCTTT.

The table lists this clonotype with a few counts. This chain uses TRBV20-1 with TRBJ1-1; possibly TRBD1 for D (5 bases). Per germline, CDR1 DFQATT and CDR2 SNEGSKA (reference sequence). The CDR3 spans 14 residues. V lost 6 bases and J 4 bases, leaving 18 bases between the germline ends. This chain's CDR3 is CSAPRVDLGTEAFF. Here the CDR3 DNA reads TGCAGTGCCCCCAGGGTGGATTTGGGCACTGAAGCTTTCTTT.

The chain recombines TRBV6-2 or TRBV6-3 with TRBJ2-7, with TRBD1 matching 9 bases. The V segment lost 10 bases and the J segment 5 bases; nucleotides outside the gene matches: 6. Per germline, CDR1 MNHEY and CDR2 SVGEGT. The CDR3 totals 12 residues. CDR3 loop: CATRDREDEQYF. The CDR3 bases are TGTGCCACCCGGGACAGGGAGGACGAGCAGTACTTC.

This clonotype showed up just a few times. The V call is TRBV10-3, the J call TRBJ1-4; no firm D call. Germline V CDR1 and CDR2: ENHRY, SYGVKD. The V gene lost 6 bases and the J gene lost 4 bases, with 6 bases spanning the gap. The CDR3 spans 12 residues. In DNA, the CDR3 is TGTGCCATCAGCCAGAATAATGAAAAACTGTTTTTT. This encodes CAISQNNEKLFF.

This clonotype turned up a few times. The gene calls are TRBV4-3 and TRBJ2-2; possible D gene TRBD2, 6 bases. V was clipped by 0 bases and J by 6 bases, with 11 bases between them. CDR3 length: 15 residues. Germline V lookup: CDR1 LGHNA, CDR2 YSLEER. DNA for the CDR3: TGCGCCAGCAGCCAAGAAGGGAAGCGGGCCGGGGAGCTGTTTTTT. This codes for CASSQEGKRAGELFF.